A selection of T cell receptor beta chains follows, all from one sample in a study of blood T cell repertoires in COVID-19. Clones were read by immunoSEQ multiplex PCR, and TCRdb kept only the in-frame ones, dropping some. The sample carries 110,000 to 150,000 clones, more than 75% recorded once. The sequenced sample was PBMCs or T cells enriched from blood (not recorded which). The receptors derive from a man aged 60 to 75 who had recovered from COVID-19. The CDR3 runs from the conserved cysteine through the conserved F or W. The order of the fields is V gene, J gene, D gene, clone size, CDR3 DNA, CDR3 protein. A D gene is named only where the DNA matches it firmly. Not all rows give a size; the values are once, few, many and, for expanded clones, a class.

TRBV6-4	TRBJ2-1	TRBD2	.	TGTGCCAGCAGTCTTTCCGGGAGGGCCGGAGTTGAGCAGTTCTTC	CASSLSGRAGVEQFF
TRBV3-1/TRBV3-2	TRBJ2-7	.	.	TGTGCCAGCAGCCAAGCTCCCCACGAGCAGTACTTC	CASSQAPHEQYF
TRBV7-2	TRBJ1-4	TRBD1	few	TGTGCCAGCAGCCGCCAAGGACAGGCCTTTGAAAAACTGTTTTTT	CASSRQGQAFEKLFF
TRBV24-1	TRBJ2-1	.	.	TGTGCCACCAGTTTGCCAGGGTCATTGGATGAGCAGTTCTTC	CATSLPGSLDEQFF
TRBV5-5	TRBJ1-5	.	.	TGTGCCAGCAGCCCCGGGACAAGCGATCAGCCCCAGCATTTT	CASSPGTSDQPQHF
TRBV2	TRBJ2-7	.	.	TGTGCCAGCAGTGAACACAGCTACGAGCAGTACTTC	CASSEHSYEQYF
TRBV2	TRBJ1-2	.	.	TGTGCCAGCAGTATGACAGGTCTTCGTGGCTACACCTTC	CASSMTGLRGYTF
TRBV13	TRBJ1-1	TRBD1	.	TGTGCCAGCAGCTTTCGGGTCCTACAGGGGGCCACTGAAGCTTTCTTT	CASSFRVLQGATEAFF
TRBV10-3	TRBJ1-4	TRBD1	.	TGTGCCATCAGTGATAGGGGGCTAGGTGAAAAACTGTTTTTT	CAISDRGLGEKLFF
TRBV5-1	TRBJ2-7	TRBD2	.	TGCGCCAGCAGCCCCTCGGGAGGGTTCAACGAGCAGTACTTC	CASSPSGGFNEQYF
TRBV11-2	TRBJ2-7	TRBD2	.	TGTGCCAGCAGCATGAGCGGGGGGTTCTCCTACGAGCAGTACTTC	CASSMSGGFSYEQYF
TRBV28	TRBJ1-2	TRBD1	.	TGTGCCAGCAGTTTTTACAGGGGGCGAGGCTACACCTTC	CASSFYRGRGYTF
TRBV6-5	TRBJ1-3	.	.	TGTGCCAGCGCCGCGAGGCAAGGAAACACCATATATTTT	CASAARQGNTIYF
TRBV28	TRBJ2-7	TRBD1	.	TGTGCCAGCAGTTTAGAGGGGGCGGCCTACGAGCAGTACTTC	CASSLEGAAYEQYF
TRBV19	TRBJ2-3	TRBD1	few	TGTGCCAGTAGTATTGGACAGGGCAGAGATACGCAGTATTTT	CASSIGQGRDTQYF
TRBV5-8	TRBJ2-1	TRBD2	few	TGTGCCAGCAGCCCGACTAGCGGTGAAGGACGGGAGCAGTTCTTC	CASSPTSGEGREQFF
TRBV7-9	TRBJ2-2	TRBD1	.	TGTGCCATTAAACAGGGGGCGGCGAACGGGGAGCTGTTTTTT	CAIKQGAANGELFF
TRBV30	TRBJ1-1	.	.	TGTGCTTCGGCCAGGGCCACTGAAGCTTTCTTT	CASARATEAFF
TRBV27	TRBJ1-2	.	.	TGTGCCAGCAGTTCCACAGGGTTTCACTTATATGGCTACACCTTC	CASSSTGFHLYGYTF
TRBV28	TRBJ2-5	TRBD2	.	TGTGCCAGCAGTTACCAGGGACTAGCGATGGAGACCCAGTACTTC	CASSYQGLAMETQYF
TRBV5-4	TRBJ2-1	.	.	TGTGCCAGCAGCTTGGGCTATCGGTTTGGTGATGAGCAGTTCTTC	CASSLGYRFGDEQFF
TRBV7-9	TRBJ2-3	.	.	TGTGCCAGCACCCCGTCCGGGATTAGCACAGATACGCAGTATTTT	CASTPSGISTDTQYF
TRBV5-4	TRBJ1-4	.	.	TGTGCCAGCAGCTTGGACAGTGGTGAAAAACTGTTTTTT	CASSLDSGEKLFF
TRBV6-5	TRBJ1-6	.	.	TGTGCCAGCACCTTCCGGGACACCAATTCACCCCTCCACTTT	CASTFRDTNSPLHF
TRBV18	TRBJ1-1	.	once	TGTGCCAGCTCCCCGAAAAACCAAGCGAACACTGAAGCTTTCTTT	CASSPKNQANTEAFF
TRBV5-4	TRBJ2-5	TRBD1	few	TGTGCCAGCAGCCCACTCCCGGGACAGAATCGGGAGACCCAGTACTTC	CASSPLPGQNRETQYF
TRBV5-1	TRBJ1-1	TRBD1	.	TGCGCCAGCAGCTTAGGGACAGGGGGCACTGAAGCTTTCTTT	CASSLGTGGTEAFF
TRBV25-1	TRBJ2-3	TRBD2	.	TGTGCCAGTCTGGGTCTCCCCTCTAGCGGGAGAACAGATACGCAGTATTTT	CASLGLPSSGRTDTQYF
TRBV3-1/TRBV3-2	TRBJ1-3	.	.	TGTGCCAGCAGCCAAGATCTAAGCTCTGGAAACACCATATATTTT	CASSQDLSSGNTIYF
TRBV5-4	TRBJ1-1	.	.	TGTGCCAGCAGCTTGGAGCGCGGGACTGAAGCTTTCTTT	CASSLERGTEAFF
TRBV29-1	TRBJ2-1	TRBD1	.	TGCAGCGTTGAGACAGGGGGCTGGGATGAGCAGTTCTTC	CSVETGGWDEQFF
TRBV27	TRBJ2-5	TRBD2	once	TGTGCCAGCAGTTTGCGACTAGCCGGGGAGACCCAGTACTTC	CASSLRLAGETQYF
TRBV19	TRBJ2-1	TRBD1	.	TGTGCCAGCCGGGACAGGGGGCCAGAGAGCTCCTACAATGAGCAGTTCTTC	CASRDRGPESSYNEQFF
TRBV18	TRBJ1-5	.	.	TGTGCCAGCTCACCAACCGACAGCTCCAATCAGCCCCAGCATTTT	CASSPTDSSNQPQHF
TRBV20-1	TRBJ2-1	TRBD2	.	TGCAGTGCTAGTAGTCTAGCGGGAACCGAGAACTCCTACAATGAGCAGTTCTTC	CSASSLAGTENSYNEQFF
TRBV28	TRBJ2-7	TRBD2	once	TGTGCCAGCAGTCCAGCGGGAGGGGGTTACGAGCAGTACTTC	CASSPAGGGYEQYF
TRBV6-1	TRBJ1-4	TRBD1	few	TGTGCCAGCAGTGAAAGGACAGGGGGTAATGAAAAACTGTTTTTT	CASSERTGGNEKLFF
TRBV10-3	TRBJ2-7	TRBD2	few	TGTGCCATCAGCCCGGGACTAGAATCCTACGAGCAGTACTTC	CAISPGLESYEQYF
TRBV11-2	TRBJ2-1	.	few	TGTGCCAGCAGCTTATACAGCTCCTACAATGAGCAGTTCTTC	CASSLYSSYNEQFF
TRBV5-4	TRBJ2-5	TRBD2	.	TGTGCCAGCAGCTCCCTTGGCGGGGGGCCCCAAGAGACCCAGTACTTC	CASSSLGGGPQETQYF
TRBV25-1	TRBJ1-3	.	.	TGTGCCAGCAGTGGGGGAGTGAACTCTGGAAACACCATATATTTT	CASSGGVNSGNTIYF
TRBV11-2	TRBJ2-2	.	.	TGTGCCAGCAGCTTAGGTCTTAGCGGGAACACCGGGGAGCTGTTTTTT	CASSLGLSGNTGELFF